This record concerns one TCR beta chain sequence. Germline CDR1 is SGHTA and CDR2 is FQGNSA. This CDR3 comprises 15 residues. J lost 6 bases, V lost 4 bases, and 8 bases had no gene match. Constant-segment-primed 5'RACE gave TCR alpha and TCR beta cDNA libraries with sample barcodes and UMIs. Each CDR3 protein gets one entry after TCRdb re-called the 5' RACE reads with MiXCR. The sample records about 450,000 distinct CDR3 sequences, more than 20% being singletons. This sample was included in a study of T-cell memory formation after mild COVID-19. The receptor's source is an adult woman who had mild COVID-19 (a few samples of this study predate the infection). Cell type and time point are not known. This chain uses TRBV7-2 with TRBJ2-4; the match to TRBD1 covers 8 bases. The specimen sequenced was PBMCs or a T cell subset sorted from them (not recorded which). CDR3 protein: CASSSATGARNIQYF. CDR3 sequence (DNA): TGTGCCAGCAGCTCCGCGACAGGGGCGAGAAACATTCAGTACTTC.